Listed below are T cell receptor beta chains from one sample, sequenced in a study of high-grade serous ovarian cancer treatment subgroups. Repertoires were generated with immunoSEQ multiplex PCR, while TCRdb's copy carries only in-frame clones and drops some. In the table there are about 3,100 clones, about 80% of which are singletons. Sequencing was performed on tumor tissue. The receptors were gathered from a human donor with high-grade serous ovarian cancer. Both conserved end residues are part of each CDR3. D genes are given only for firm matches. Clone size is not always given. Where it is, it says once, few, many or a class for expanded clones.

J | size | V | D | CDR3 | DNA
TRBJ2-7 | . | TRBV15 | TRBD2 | CATSEIIAGGHYEQYF | TGTGCCACCAGCGAAATAATAGCGGGAGGACACTACGAGCAGTACTTC
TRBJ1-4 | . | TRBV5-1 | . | CASSVQANEKLFF | TGCGCCAGCAGCGTCCAGGCTAATGAAAAACTGTTTTTT
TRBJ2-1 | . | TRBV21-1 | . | CASSTLSDGSSYNEQFF | TGTGCCAGCAGCACCCTATCTGACGGGAGCTCCTACAATGAGCAGTTCTTC
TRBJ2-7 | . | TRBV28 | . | CASSFPGNSRGQYF | TGTGCCAGCAGTTTTCCGGGTAACTCACGCGGGCAGTACTTC
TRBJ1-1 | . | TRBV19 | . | CASSILGVVQTEAFF | TGTGCCAGTAGTATTTTGGGGGTAGTACAAACTGAAGCTTTCTTT
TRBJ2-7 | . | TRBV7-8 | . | CASSLASGDQYF | TGTGCCAGCAGCTTAGCGTCAGGCGATCAGTACTTC
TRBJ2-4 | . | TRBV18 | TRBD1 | CASSPSISGGGKNIQYF | TGTGCCAGCTCACCAAGTATATCAGGGGGCGGCAAAAACATTCAGTACTTC
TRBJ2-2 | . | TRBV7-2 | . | CASSLGSGLRGGELFF | TGTGCCAGCAGCTTAGGTAGCGGCCTTAGAGGCGGGGAGCTGTTTTTT
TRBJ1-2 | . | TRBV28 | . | CASSRDNTGLYGYTF | TGTGCCAGCAGCCGAGATAACACAGGGTTGTATGGCTACACCTTC
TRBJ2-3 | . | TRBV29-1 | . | CSVGQAQYF | TGCAGCGTTGGCCAGGCGCAGTATTTT
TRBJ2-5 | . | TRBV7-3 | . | CASSLMGQETQYF | TGTGCCAGCAGCTTAATGGGCCAAGAGACCCAGTACTTC
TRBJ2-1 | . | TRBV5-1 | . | CASSLANTNHRGDEQFF | TGCGCCAGCAGCTTGGCGAATACGAACCACCGAGGGGATGAGCAGTTCTTC
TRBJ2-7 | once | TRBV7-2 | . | CASSPAFSRHYEQYF | TGTGCCAGCAGCCCAGCGTTTAGCAGGCACTACGAGCAGTACTTC
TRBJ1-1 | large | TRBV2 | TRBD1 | CARRQGSEAFF | TGTGCCAGACGACAGGGTTCTGAAGCTTTCTTT
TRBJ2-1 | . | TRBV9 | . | CASSVGRAYNEQFF | TGTGCCAGCAGCGTGGGGCGGGCCTACAATGAGCAGTTCTTC
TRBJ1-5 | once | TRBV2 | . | CASSLTVVNQPQHF | TGTGCCAGCAGTTTAACGGTGGTTAATCAGCCCCAGCATTTT
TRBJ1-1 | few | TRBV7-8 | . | CASSRGSEAFF | TGTGCCAGCAGCCGGGGCTCTGAAGCTTTCTTT
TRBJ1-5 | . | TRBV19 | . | CASSIDSWGQPQHF | TGTGCCAGTAGTATAGATTCCTGGGGGCAGCCCCAGCATTTT
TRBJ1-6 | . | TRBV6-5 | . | CASGRLNSPLHF | TGTGCCAGCGGACGGTTGAATTCACCCCTCCACTTT
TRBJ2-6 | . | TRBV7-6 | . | CASSLTGQSGANVLTF | TGTGCCAGCAGCTTAACAGGGCAATCCGGGGCCAACGTCCTGACTTTC
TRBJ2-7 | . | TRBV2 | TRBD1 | CASSGQGARREQYF | TGTGCCAGCAGCGGACAGGGGGCGCGTCGCGAGCAGTACTTC
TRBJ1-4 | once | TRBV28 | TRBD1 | CASSFSGQGEKLFF | TGTGCCAGCAGTTTTTCGGGACAGGGGGAAAAACTGTTTTTT
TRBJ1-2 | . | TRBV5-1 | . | CASSLGGPYGYTF | TGCGCCAGCAGCTTGGGGGGGCCCTATGGCTACACCTTC
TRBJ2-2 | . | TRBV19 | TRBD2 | CASSIDGRGAGELFF | TGTGCCAGTAGTATAGACGGGAGGGGAGCCGGGGAGCTGTTTTTT
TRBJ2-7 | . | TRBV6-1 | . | CASSDPLQGPLDSYEQYF | TGTGCCAGCAGTGATCCCCTACAGGGTCCTCTGGACTCCTACGAGCAGTACTTC
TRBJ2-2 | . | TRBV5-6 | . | CASSRLGASGSNTGELFF | TGTGCCAGCAGCCGATTGGGGGCCTCAGGTTCGAACACCGGGGAGCTGTTTTTT
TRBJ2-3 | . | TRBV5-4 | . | CASSLEAYSTDTQYF | TGTGCCAGCAGCTTGGAAGCGTATAGCACAGATACGCAGTATTTT
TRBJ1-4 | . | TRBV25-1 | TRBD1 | CASSEGGDRGQKLFF | TGTGCCAGCAGTGAGGGGGGGGACAGGGGGCAGAAACTGTTTTTT
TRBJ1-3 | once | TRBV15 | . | CATSGASGNTIYF | TGTGCCACCAGTGGCGCCTCTGGAAACACCATATATTTT
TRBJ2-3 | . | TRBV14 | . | CASSLTDGAVSTDTQYF | TGTGCCAGCAGCCTGACGGACGGGGCCGTAAGCACAGATACGCAGTATTTT
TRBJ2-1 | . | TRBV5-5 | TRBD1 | CASSSQPGQGYYNEQFF | TGTGCCAGCAGCTCCCAACCGGGACAGGGGTACTACAATGAGCAGTTCTTC
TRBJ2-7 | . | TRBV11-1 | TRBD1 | CASSLGQLFYEQYF | TGTGCCAGCAGCCTGGGACAGCTCTTCTACGAGCAGTACTTC
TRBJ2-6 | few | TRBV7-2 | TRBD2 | CASSLAGTSGSSGANVLTF | TGTGCCAGCAGCTTAGCCGGGACTAGCGGGAGTTCCGGGGCCAACGTCCTGACTTTC
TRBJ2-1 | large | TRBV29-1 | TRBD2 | CSGRTSGAYNEQFF | TGCAGCGGAAGGACTAGCGGGGCCTACAATGAGCAGTTCTTC
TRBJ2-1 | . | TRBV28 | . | CASSFRGLSSLNNNEQFF | TGTGCCAGCAGTTTTAGGGGGTTGAGCTCCTTGAACAACAATGAGCAGTTCTTC
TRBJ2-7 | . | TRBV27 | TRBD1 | CASSPQGGYEQYF | TGTGCCAGCAGCCCACAGGGGGGATACGAGCAGTACTTC
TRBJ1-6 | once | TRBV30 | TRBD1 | CAWSTTGTGVYNSPLHF | TGTGCCTGGAGCACCACCGGGACAGGAGTTTATAATTCACCCCTCCACTTT
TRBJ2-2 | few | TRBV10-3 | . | CAIRGSNTGELFF | TGTGCCATCAGGGGTAGTAACACCGGGGAGCTGTTTTTT
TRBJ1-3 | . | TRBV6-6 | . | CASSKQQDYSGNTIYF | TGTGCCAGCAGTAAACAACAGGACTACTCTGGAAACACCATATATTTT
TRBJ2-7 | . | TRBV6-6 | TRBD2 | CASRIAGANYEQYF | TGTGCCAGCAGGATAGCGGGAGCTAACTACGAGCAGTACTTC
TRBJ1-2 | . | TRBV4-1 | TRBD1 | CASSGRFRGPSNYGYTF | TGCGCCAGCAGCGGGCGGTTCAGGGGGCCTTCTAACTATGGCTACACCTTC
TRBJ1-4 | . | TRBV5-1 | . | CASSLGQGSNEKLFF | TGCGCCAGCAGCTTGGGGCAGGGGTCTAATGAAAAACTGTTTTTT
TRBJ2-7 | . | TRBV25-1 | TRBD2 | CASSEGGTSGNYEQYF | TGTGCCAGCAGTGAAGGGGGGACTAGCGGAAACTACGAGCAGTACTTC
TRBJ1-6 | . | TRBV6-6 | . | CASSSYSPLHF | TGTGCCAGCAGTTCCTATTCACCCCTCCACTTT
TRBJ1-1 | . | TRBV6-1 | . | CAVGENTEAFF | TGTGCAGTGGGGGAGAACACTGAAGCTTTCTTT
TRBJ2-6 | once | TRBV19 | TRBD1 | CASSERTGSSGANVLTF | TGTGCCAGTAGTGAACGGACAGGGAGCTCTGGGGCCAACGTCCTGACTTTC
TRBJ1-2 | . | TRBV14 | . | CASSQDWLTNYGYTF | TGTGCCAGCAGCCAAGATTGGTTAACTAACTATGGCTACACCTTC
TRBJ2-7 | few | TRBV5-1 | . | CASTSGGLGEQYF | TGCGCCAGCACCTCCGGGGGGCTCGGCGAGCAGTACTTC
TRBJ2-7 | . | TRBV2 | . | CASFGVGYEQYF | TGTGCCAGCTTTGGGGTTGGGTACGAGCAGTACTTC
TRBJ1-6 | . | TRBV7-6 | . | CASSPLGSGLISPLHF | TGTGCCAGCAGCCCTCTAGGGTCAGGGCTGATATCACCCCTCCACTTT